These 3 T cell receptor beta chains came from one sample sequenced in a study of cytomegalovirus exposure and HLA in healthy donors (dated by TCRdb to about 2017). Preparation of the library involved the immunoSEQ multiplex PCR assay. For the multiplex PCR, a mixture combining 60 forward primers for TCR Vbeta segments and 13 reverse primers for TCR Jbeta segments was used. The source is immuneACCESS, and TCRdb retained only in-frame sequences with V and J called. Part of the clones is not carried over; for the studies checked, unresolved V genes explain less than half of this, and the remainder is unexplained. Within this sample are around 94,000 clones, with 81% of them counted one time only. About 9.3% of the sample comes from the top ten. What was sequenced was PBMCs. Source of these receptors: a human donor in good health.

The CDR3 DNA sequence: TGTGCCAGCAGCTTACGAGCGGGAGGGCGCTCCTACGAGCAGTACTTC. It specifies CASSLRAGGRSYEQYF. The chain has TRBV7-9 and TRBJ2-7; 10 positions match TRBD2. There are 16 residues in the CDR3. Trimming took 2 bases from V and 0 from J; bases not matched to a gene: 4. Germline V CDR1 and CDR2: SEHNR, FQNEAQ (reference sequence).

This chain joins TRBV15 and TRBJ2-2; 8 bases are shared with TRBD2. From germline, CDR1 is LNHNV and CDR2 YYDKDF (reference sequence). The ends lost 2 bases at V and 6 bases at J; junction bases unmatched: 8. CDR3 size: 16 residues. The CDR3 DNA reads TGTGCCACCAGCAGACCGAGCGGGAGTGAATCCGGGGAGCTGTTTTTT. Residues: CATSRPSGSESGELFF.

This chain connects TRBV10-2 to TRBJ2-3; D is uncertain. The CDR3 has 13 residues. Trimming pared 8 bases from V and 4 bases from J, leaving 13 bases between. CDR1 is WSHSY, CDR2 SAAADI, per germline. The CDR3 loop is CASVDTMADTQYF. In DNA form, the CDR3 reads TGCGCCAGCGTGGATACTATGGCAGATACGCAGTATTTT.